This T cell receptor beta chain was obtained from a study of graft-versus-host responses after intestinal transplantation. As regards this clone: Its antigen is unknown.

Assay used: immunoSEQ multiplex PCR; TCRdb lists only in-frame clones, some missing. The repertoire has about 73,000 clones, 90% of them found once; the top ten carry roughly 3.9%. The V gene's germline CDR1 is SGHAT and CDR2 FQNNGV. CDR3 length: 16 residues. Trimming removed 0 bases from V and 3 bases from J, with 14 bases in between. The rearrangement links TRBV11-2 to TRBJ2-5, with D tentatively TRBD2 (6 bases). The material was unstimulated CD8+ T cells sorted from spleen or lymph node cells, obtained before transplant. The sequence was obtained from a human donor who was the organ donor for an intestinal transplant. Here the CDR3 DNA reads TGTGCCAGCAGCTTAGAAGGTGGGGGGTGGGAAGAGACCCAGTACTTC. Protein sequence: CASSLEGGGWEETQYF.